Listed here is a single TCR beta chain. The entry originates in a study of T cells after yellow fever vaccination. MiXCR was run by TCRdb on the 5' RACE reads, yielding one entry per CDR3 protein. The sample consists of 400,000 to 450,000 distinct CDR3 sequences, under 20% of them appearing once. The CDR3 runs to 15 residues. Germline CDR1 and CDR2: DFQATT and SNEGSKA (reference sequence). With 6 bases removed from V and 0 bases from J, the gap between germline ends came to 17 bases. This clonotype originated in a man aged 18 to 30 who received the YFV17D yellow fever vaccine. The V gene is TRBV20-1, the J gene TRBJ1-2, with D unclear. This sample comprised PBMCs, obtained before the yellow fever booster vaccination. CDR3 region: CSAPTPGLTNYGYTF. The CDR3 region has the DNA TGCAGTGCCCCGACGCCAGGCCTTACTAACTATGGCTACACCTTC.